This TCR beta chain was recorded in a study of T cells in tuberculosis. The overall study: T cells were selected with CD1B tetramers loaded with glucose monomycolate.

The CDR3 is made up of 13 amino acids. Germline loops: CDR1 KGHSH, CDR2 LQKENI. The method was immunoSEQ multiplex PCR; TCRdb's version includes in-frame clones alone and lacks a portion of them. Of some 31,000 clones listed, more than 85% are singletons. This clone was observed a single time. Its antigen is undetermined. Germline is not matched at one junction end, which may reflect a read error. Study results and caveats: Shorter CDR3-alpha in active tuberculosis partly drove smaller distances.

Latent tuberculosis screening used tuberculin skin test and IGRA at entry. Each clinical donor contributed on average around 100,000 T cells from unsorted cryopreserved PBMC. The TCR comes from a donor aged 5 to 30 with latent tuberculosis or without tuberculosis infection. The chain uses TRBV18 and TRBJ1-2; D is ambiguous. The material sequenced was PBMCs. The CDR3 is CASSPEGSRIGSF. In nucleotides, the CDR3 is TGTGCCAGCTCACCAGAGGGTAGTAGGATCGGGTCCTTC.